These T cell receptor beta chains were read from a single sample in a study of cytomegalovirus exposure and HLA in healthy donors. The table came from immunoSEQ multiplex PCR; TCRdb's copy has only in-frame clones and leaves some out. The profile shows tens of thousands of clones, 75% of them singletons. Material for sequencing was PBMCs. The receptors derive from a woman in her thirties or forties in good health and CMV-seronegative. Both conserved end residues are part of each CDR3. A D gene is named only where the DNA matches it firmly. Size tells how often a clone was seen (once, few, many) or the class of an expanded clone, and some rows leave it out.

abundance | j_gene | v_gene | d_gene | CDR3aa | CDR3nt
few | TRBJ2-7 | TRBV29-1 | TRBD1 | CSAIRDSSSYEQYF | TGCAGCGCCATCCGGGACAGCTCCTCCTACGAGCAGTACTTC
NA | TRBJ2-3 | TRBV4-1 | TRBD2 | CASSQDLAGGIDTQYF | TGCGCCAGCAGCCAAGATCTAGCGGGGGGAATAGATACGCAGTATTTT
NA | TRBJ2-1 | TRBV5-1 | TRBD2 | CASSTGLAVDEQFF | TGCGCCAGCAGCACGGGACTAGCTGTCGATGAGCAGTTCTTC
NA | TRBJ2-3 | TRBV5-3 | TRBD2 | CARSLPRTRNTDTQYF | TGTGCCAGAAGCTTACCCAGGACTAGGAACACAGATACGCAGTATTTT
NA | TRBJ1-2 | TRBV9 | TRBD1 | CASSGGTDSEHTF | TGTGCCAGCAGCGGCGGGACAGACAGCGAGCACACCTTC
NA | TRBJ1-3 | TRBV10-3 | NA | CAITRGNTIYF | TGTGCCATCACCCGGGGAAACACCATATATTTT
NA | TRBJ2-5 | TRBV27 | TRBD1 | CASRQGLGAQYF | TGTGCCAGCAGACAGGGGCTCGGGGCCCAGTACTTC
NA | TRBJ2-3 | TRBV19 | TRBD2 | CASSIDPLQGRRTSGRTTDTQYF | TGTGCCAGTAGTATAGATCCATTACAGGGGCGAAGGACTAGCGGGAGGACCACAGATACGCAGTATTTT
NA | TRBJ2-4 | TRBV18 | NA | CASSPARGNIQYF | TGTGCCAGCTCACCAGCCAGGGGAAACATTCAGTACTTC
NA | TRBJ1-1 | TRBV25-1 | NA | CASSESRTEAFF | TGTGCCAGCAGTGAATCCCGGACTGAAGCTTTCTTT
few | TRBJ2-7 | TRBV11-1 | TRBD2 | CASSSPTSGAYEQYF | TGTGCCAGCAGCTCTCCGACTAGCGGAGCCTACGAGCAGTACTTC
few | TRBJ2-3 | TRBV5-1 | NA | CASRSGFSTDTQYF | TGCGCCAGCCGCTCGGGGTTTAGCACAGATACGCAGTATTTT
NA | TRBJ2-6 | TRBV9 | TRBD2 | CASSAPGLVSGANVLTF | TGTGCCAGCAGCGCACCGGGACTAGTATCTGGGGCCAACGTCCTGACTTTC
NA | TRBJ1-5 | TRBV29-1 | NA | CSVEIQGQPQHF | TGCAGCGTTGAGATACAGGGTCAGCCCCAGCATTTT
once | TRBJ2-1 | TRBV10-1 | TRBD1 | CASSEPGQGTYNEQFF | TGCGCCAGCAGTGAACCGGGACAGGGGACCTACAATGAGCAGTTCTTC
NA | TRBJ2-5 | TRBV19 | TRBD1 | CASSLTGQGIKSETQYF | TGTGCCAGTAGCTTAACCGGACAGGGAATTAAAAGCGAGACCCAGTACTTC
NA | TRBJ2-3 | TRBV28 | TRBD2 | CASSIAGRLSTDTQYF | TGTGCCAGCAGTATAGCGGGGCGCCTTAGCACAGATACGCAGTATTTT
few | TRBJ1-5 | TRBV4-1 | TRBD1 | CASSLATGVSQPQHF | TGCGCCAGCAGCCTCGCGACAGGGGTCAGCCAGCCCCAGCATTTT
NA | TRBJ2-1 | TRBV2 | TRBD1 | CASSAIPLDRSNEQFF | TGTGCCAGCAGCGCAATACCCCTGGACAGGAGCAATGAGCAGTTCTTC
NA | TRBJ2-7 | TRBV18 | TRBD2 | CASSPPSSSGRYEQYF | TGTGCCAGCTCACCACCGTCGTCTAGCGGGAGATACGAGCAGTACTTC
NA | TRBJ2-5 | TRBV7-2 | TRBD2 | CASSLKSSGRAAETQYF | TGTGCCAGCAGCTTAAAATCTAGCGGGAGGGCCGCGGAGACCCAGTACTTC
NA | TRBJ2-7 | TRBV11-2 | NA | CASSPNSGGTYEQYF | TGTGCCAGCAGCCCCAATTCGGGCGGGACCTACGAGCAGTACTTC
NA | TRBJ2-5 | TRBV5-5 | NA | CASSLGQRETQYF | TGTGCCAGCAGCCTTGGACAGAGAGAGACCCAGTACTTC